This T cell receptor (beta chain) was sequenced in a study of T cell responses to AZD1222 COVID-19 vaccine. The CDR3 length is 16 residues. Here immunoSEQ multiplex PCR was the method, and the copy in TCRdb shows in-frame clones only, minus some. The profile covers about 160,000 clones, with 90% to 95% appearing a single time and around 0.96% taken by the ten largest. The sample consisted of peripheral blood, taken on day 0 of AZD1222 vaccination. The genes are TRBV21-1 and TRBJ1-1; the table assigns TRBD1, which was not confirmed against the DNA. TRBV21-1 represents a pseudogene. The receptor's source is an adult in good health. CDR3 protein: CASSSKPTGEDTEAFF. CDR3 nucleotide sequence: TGTGCCAGCAGCTCAAAACCGACAGGTGAGGACACTGAAGCTTTCTTT.